This T cell receptor beta chain comes out of a study of cytomegalovirus exposure and HLA in healthy donors. Study context: Early on, a data release was issued that held 80 million or so unique TCRs from HLA-typed donors.

Study outcomes and limitations: When analyzed later, a missense DCLRE1C variant was found to be linked to TCR beta V- and J-gene trimming. Many donors carried some public TCRs, although rarity characterized most TCR sequences.

To note about this clone: Antigen specificity is unknown.

With 60 Vbeta and 13 Jbeta primers, the PCR was carried out. Data came from immunoSEQ multiplex PCR; TCRdb stores just in-frame clones and leaves some out. The sample comprises over 110,000 clones, about four fifths of which are singletons, and roughly 6.2% rests with the top ten. Trimming took 4 bases from V and 12 from J; bases not matched to a gene: 17. CDR3 length: 15 amino acids. CDR1 is SEHNR and CDR2 is FQNEAQ in the germline V gene (reference sequence). This chain connects TRBV7-9 to TRBJ2-5; the match to TRBD1 covers 7 bases. Input material: PBMCs. This receptor was obtained from a woman aged 35 to 49 in good health and CMV-seropositive. The CDR3 nucleotides read TGTGCCAGCAGCTCCACGGGACAGACAAGAGGAGAGGAGTACTTC. Translating it yields CASSSTGQTRGEEYF. The complete variable domain, with remaining parts taken from reference TRBV7-9 and TRBJ2-5, reads DTGVSQNPRHKITKRGQNVTFRCDPISEHNRLYWYRQTLGQGPEFLTYFQNEAQLEKSRLLSDRFSAERPKGSFSTLEIQRTEQGDSAMYLCASSSTGQTRGEEYFGPGTRLLVL.